This T cell receptor beta chain is from a study of identical twins (dated by TCRdb to the mid-2010s). Looking at the study overall: TCR alpha and beta repertoires from monozygotic twins, unrelated adults of various ages and cord blood were deep-sequenced to test whether fetal clonotypes persist. To rule out contamination, the twin experiments were replicated at different times with different library preparation protocols.

Library prep was done by 5' RACE. These reads were obtained on an Illumina HiSeq 2000. Template switching added a universal primer binding site, and the final cDNA carried a unique molecular identifier that allowed TCR cDNA molecules to be counted accurately. Specific primers in the conserved constant-segment region were used to synthesize first-strand cDNA for TCR alpha and beta chains. To control for contamination, each cDNA library was double barcoded with a SMART-Mk sample barcode plus Illumina barcodes. Two successive PCR steps introduced TruSeq adapter sequences along with Illumina sample barcodes. The Illumina HiSeq platform was used with custom primers to sequence TCR alpha and beta cDNA libraries. Per the authors' processing: MiGEC was used to process raw reads and extract unique molecular identifiers, and MiXCR was used to find CDR3 positions. Recombination models were inferred per individual with the repgenHMM and IGoR tools using an EM algorithm. Shared clonotypes were analyzed with the tcR package in R, and sharing was normalized by the product of cloneset sizes. To study raw recombination without the effects of thymic and clonal selection, out-of-frame nonproductive sequences were analyzed. TCRdb redid the processing of the public reads, applying fastp at Q25 and MiXCR, and retained in-frame beta chains. Rows with one shared CDR3 protein collapse into an entry with the most common genes and DNA. These V and J calls derive from TCRdb rather than the authors' analysis. This sample lists approximately 530,000 distinct CDR3 sequences; around 20% were detected once. The top ten constitute approximately 0.52% of the sample.

Every donor was a healthy Caucasian. The twin cohort consisted of three pairs of female monozygotic twins, all aged roughly 18 to 30 years. Positive isolation kits from Invitrogen were used to isolate CD4+ and CD8+ T cell populations. V has 7 bases trimmed and J has 5 bases trimmed; junction bases matching no gene number 9. The CDR3 runs 14 residues from the cysteine to the phenylalanine. The read is trimmed to its CDR3 DNA, 42 bases read in frame from base 1. CDR1 is given as SGHVS and CDR2 as FQNEAQ, both from the germline V gene. The table lists this clonotype with a few counts. What antigen it recognizes has not been identified. No much larger clone exists at a distance of one base, and base qualities are not known. On the study overall, not on this receptor specifically: Out-of-frame TCR alpha sharing in monozygotic twins was systematically underestimated by recombination models, whereas sharing between unrelated individuals was in agreement with the recombination models. Zero-insertion analyses could be partly confounded by invariant T cells such as MAIT and iNKT, although diverse VJ usage argued against such confounding for most clonotypes. Out-of-frame TCR alpha sequences shared between twins showed an excess of low generation-probability sequences compared with coincidental sharing between unrelated individuals. Fewer insertions were carried by abundant cord blood beta clonotypes; a weaker similar trend was observed in young adult naive repertoires, while no such trend was observed in memory repertoires. In beta out-of-frame sequences, excess twin sharing was weaker, because having fewer shared sequences lowered the signal-to-noise ratio. Because the same donors could not be followed over many years, conclusions were based on cross-sectional statistical analysis.

This same sample was also part of a study on yellow fever vaccine responses in identical twins. Drawing on the second study: According to the authors, the vaccine-induced T cell response in identical twins seemed to be partly convergent and partly specific to each individual. The study precisely tracked vaccine-responding T cell clones in identical twins.

The sample taken for sequencing was CD4+ T cells sorted from blood. The receptor was derived from a woman younger than 30 in good health. The chain joins TRBV7-8 to TRBJ2-7, and 9 bases in between align with TRBD2. The DNA sequence is given as TGTGCCAGCACCCCTAGCGGGACACGGAACGAGCAGTACTTC. Its product reads: CASTPSGTRNEQYF.